This TCR beta chain emerged from a study of blood T cell repertoires in COVID-19. The overall study: Collection of acute and convalescent COVID-19 samples took place in the United States, Italy and Spain. T cells, B-cell-depleted T cells, or PBMCs supplied cDNA or gDNA.

Turning to this clone: This same CDR3 is encoded by further DNA sequences in the sample.

Between the trimmed V and J ends, which lost 1 base and 1 base, there was a span of 6 bases. This CDR3 is built from 14 residues. Germline values: CDR1 SEHNR, CDR2 FQNEAQ (reference sequence). The table came from immunoSEQ multiplex PCR; TCRdb's copy has only in-frame clones and leaves some out. The profile shows some 200,000 clones, less than 90% of them singletons. The study recruited people aged about 18 to 95 years across approximately 24 US areas. The sample was PBMCs or T cells enriched from blood (not recorded which). This chain connects TRBV7-9 to TRBJ2-3; perhaps TRBD2 as D (5 bases). The TCR sequence derives from a woman under 40 who had recovered from COVID-19. Here the CDR3 reads CASSLGRRTDTQYF. The CDR3 DNA reads as TGTGCCAGCAGCTTAGGGAGGCGCACAGATACGCAGTATTTT.